The sample holds a few counts of the clone carrying this T cell receptor (beta chain). Its antigen is not known. Bulk tumor genomic DNA, roughly 590 ng per sample, was used as template. Several biopsies per primary tumor were taken during surgery, spaced as far apart as possible. The cohort was untreated, with newly diagnosed non-small cell lung cancer undergoing curative surgery. Patients with newly diagnosed non-small cell lung cancer who underwent surgery with curative intent served as donors. The data stem from a study of immune heterogeneity within non-small cell lung tumors. Multiplex PCR relied on 32 V and 13 J primers to amplify TCR beta CDR3. TCRdb redid the calling of the multiplex PCR reads with MiXCR, one entry per CDR3 protein. The sample has a few thousand distinct CDR3 sequences, 45% to 65% seen once. The study's findings and limits: T-cell clonality in a given local region correlated moderately yet significantly with the local tumor mutational burden (R 0.3 to 0.4).

V shed 6 bases and J shed 7 bases, with 19 bases lying between them. This CDR3 region has 15 residues. Sequencing input: lung tumor tissue. The sequence was collected from a man between 50 and 59 years old with non-small cell lung cancer. The gene calls are TRBV12-3 or TRBV12-4 and TRBJ2-1; D is possibly TRBD1 (6 bases). The DNA of the CDR3 is TGTGCCAGCAGCATGACTCCTGTAGGGGGTAATGAGCAGTTCTTC. Its translation: CASSMTPVGGNEQFF.